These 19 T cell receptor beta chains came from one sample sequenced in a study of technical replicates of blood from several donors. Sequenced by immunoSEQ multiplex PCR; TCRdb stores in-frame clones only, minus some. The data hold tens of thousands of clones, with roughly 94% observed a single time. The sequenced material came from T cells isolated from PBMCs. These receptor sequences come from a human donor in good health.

This CDR3 reads CASSSLSAGGYGYTF. The CDR3 DNA sequence: TGTGCCAGCAGCTCCCTCTCTGCAGGGGGCTATGGCTACACCTTC. This sequence joins TRBV5-5 and TRBJ1-2; 7 positions agree with TRBD1. The CDR3 is made up of 15 amino acids. Germline CDR1 SGHKS, CDR2 YYEKEE (reference sequence). The V gene end was trimmed by 3 bases and the J gene end by 4 bases; junction bases not matched to a gene: 9.

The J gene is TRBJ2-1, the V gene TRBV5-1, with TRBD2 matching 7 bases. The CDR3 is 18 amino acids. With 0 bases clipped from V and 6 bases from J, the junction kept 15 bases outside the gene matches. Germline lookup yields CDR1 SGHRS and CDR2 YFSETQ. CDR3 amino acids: CASSLASNSRETGNEQFF. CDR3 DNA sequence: TGCGCCAGCAGCTTGGCCAGTAATTCGCGGGAGACGGGCAATGAGCAGTTCTTC.

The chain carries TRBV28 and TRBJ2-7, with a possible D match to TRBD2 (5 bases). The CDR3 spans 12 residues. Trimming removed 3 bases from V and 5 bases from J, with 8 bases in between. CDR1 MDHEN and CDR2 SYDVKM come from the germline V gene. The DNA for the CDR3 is TGTGCCAGCAGTTTGCGGCGGGACGAGCAGTACTTC. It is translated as CASSLRRDEQYF.

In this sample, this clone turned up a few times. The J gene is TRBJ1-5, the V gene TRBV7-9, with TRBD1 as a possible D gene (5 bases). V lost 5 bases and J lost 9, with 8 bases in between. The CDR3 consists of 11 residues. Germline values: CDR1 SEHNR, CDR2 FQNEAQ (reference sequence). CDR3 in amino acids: CASSRQGPQHF. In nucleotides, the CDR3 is TGTGCCAGCAGCCGCCAGGGGCCCCAGCATTTT.

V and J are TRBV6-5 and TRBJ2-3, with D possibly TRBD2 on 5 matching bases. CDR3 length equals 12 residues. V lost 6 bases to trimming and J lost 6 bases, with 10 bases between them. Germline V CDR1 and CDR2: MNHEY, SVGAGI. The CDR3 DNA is TGTGCCAGCAGAGCGGTCGATGATACGCAGTATTTT. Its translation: CASRAVDDTQYF.

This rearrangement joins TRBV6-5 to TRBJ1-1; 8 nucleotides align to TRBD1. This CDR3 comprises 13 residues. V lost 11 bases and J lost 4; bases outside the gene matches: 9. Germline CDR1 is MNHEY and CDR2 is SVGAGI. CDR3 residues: CAGRQGPSTEAFF. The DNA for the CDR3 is TGTGCCGGCCGACAGGGGCCAAGCACTGAAGCTTTCTTT.

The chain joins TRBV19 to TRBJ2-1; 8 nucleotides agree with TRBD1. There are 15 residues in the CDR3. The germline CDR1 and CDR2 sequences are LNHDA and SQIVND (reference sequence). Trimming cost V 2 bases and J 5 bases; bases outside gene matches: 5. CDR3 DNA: TGTGCCAGTAGTATACAGGGGGCTAGCAACAATGAGCAGTTCTTC. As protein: CASSIQGASNNEQFF.

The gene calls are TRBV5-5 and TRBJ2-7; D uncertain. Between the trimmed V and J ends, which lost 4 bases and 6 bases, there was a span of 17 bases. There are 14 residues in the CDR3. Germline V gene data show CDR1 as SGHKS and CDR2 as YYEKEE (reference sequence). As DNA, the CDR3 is TGTGCCAGCAGCACACCCCTAGTGTCTGCCGAGCAGTACTTC. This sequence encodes CASSTPLVSAEQYF.

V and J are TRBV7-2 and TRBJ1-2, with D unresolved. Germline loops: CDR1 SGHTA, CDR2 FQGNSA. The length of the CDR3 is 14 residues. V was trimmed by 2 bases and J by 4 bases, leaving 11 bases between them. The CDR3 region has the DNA TGTGCCAGCAGCTTAATAGCGGGCCTCTATGGCTACACCTTC. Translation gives CASSLIAGLYGYTF.

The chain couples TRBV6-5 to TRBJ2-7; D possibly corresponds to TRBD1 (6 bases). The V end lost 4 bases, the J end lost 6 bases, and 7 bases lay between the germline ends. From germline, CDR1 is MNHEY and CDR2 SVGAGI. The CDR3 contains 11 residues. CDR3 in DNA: TGTGCCAGCAGTTCAGGGGCCGAGCAGTACTTC. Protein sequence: CASSSGAEQYF.

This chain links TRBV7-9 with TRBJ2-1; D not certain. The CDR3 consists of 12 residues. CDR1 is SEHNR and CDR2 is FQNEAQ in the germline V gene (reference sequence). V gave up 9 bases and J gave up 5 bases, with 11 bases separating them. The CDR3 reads CARRGDHNEQFF. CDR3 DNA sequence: TGTGCCAGGCGCGGAGACCACAATGAGCAGTTCTTC. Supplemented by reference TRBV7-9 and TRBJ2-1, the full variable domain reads DTGVSQNPRHKITKRGQNVTFRCDPISEHNRLYWYRQTLGQGPEFLTYFQNEAQLEKSRLLSDRFSAERPKGSFSTLEIQRTEQGDSAMYLCARRGDHNEQFFGPGTRLTVL.

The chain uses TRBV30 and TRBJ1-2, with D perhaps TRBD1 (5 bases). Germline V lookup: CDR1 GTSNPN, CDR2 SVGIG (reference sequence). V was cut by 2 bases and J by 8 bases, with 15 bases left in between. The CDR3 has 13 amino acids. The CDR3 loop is CAWSKTQGGGYTF. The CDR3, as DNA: TGTGCCTGGAGTAAAACCCAGGGTGGCGGCTACACCTTC.

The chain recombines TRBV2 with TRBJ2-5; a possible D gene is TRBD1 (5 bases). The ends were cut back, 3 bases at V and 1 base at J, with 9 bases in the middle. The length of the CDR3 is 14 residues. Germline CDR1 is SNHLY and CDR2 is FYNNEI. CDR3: CASSDMGRQETQYF. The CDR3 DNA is TGTGCCAGCAGTGACATGGGGCGCCAAGAGACCCAGTACTTC.

CDR3 nucleotides: TGTGCCAGCAGGTTTGGGGCATCCGAGACCCAGTACTTC. Amino acids: CASRFGASETQYF. V gene TRBV7-9 combines with J gene TRBJ2-5, with a weak D call TRBD1 (5 bases). The CDR3 is made up of 13 amino acids. The germline CDR1 and CDR2 sequences are SEHNR and FQNEAQ (reference sequence). Trimming cost V 6 bases and J 5 bases, with 13 bases left between them.

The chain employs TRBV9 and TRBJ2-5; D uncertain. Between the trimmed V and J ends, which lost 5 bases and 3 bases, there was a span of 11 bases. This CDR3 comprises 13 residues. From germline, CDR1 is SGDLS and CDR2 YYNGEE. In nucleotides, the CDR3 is TGTGCCAGCAGTCGAGCACCTGAAGAGACCCAGTACTTC. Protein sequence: CASSRAPEETQYF.

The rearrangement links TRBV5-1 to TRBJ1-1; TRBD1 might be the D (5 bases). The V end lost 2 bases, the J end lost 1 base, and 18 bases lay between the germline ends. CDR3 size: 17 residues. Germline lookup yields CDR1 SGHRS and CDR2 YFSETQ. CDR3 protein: CASSFEAGFIRNTEAFF. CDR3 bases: TGCGCCAGCAGCTTTGAAGCAGGGTTTATTCGGAACACTGAAGCTTTCTTT.

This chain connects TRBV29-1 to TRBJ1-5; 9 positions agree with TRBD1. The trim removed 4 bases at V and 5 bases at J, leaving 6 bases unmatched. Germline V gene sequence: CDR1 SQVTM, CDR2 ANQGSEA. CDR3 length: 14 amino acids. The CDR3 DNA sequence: TGCAGCGTTGGTGGGACAGGGCTGGATCAGCCCCAGCATTTT. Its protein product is CSVGGTGLDQPQHF. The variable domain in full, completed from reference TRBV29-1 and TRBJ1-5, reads SAVISQKPSRDICQRGTSLTIQCQVDSQVTMMFWYRQQPGQSLTLIATANQGSEATYESGFVIDKFPISRPNLTFSTLTVSNMSPEDSSIYLCSVGGTGLDQPQHFGDGTRLSIL.

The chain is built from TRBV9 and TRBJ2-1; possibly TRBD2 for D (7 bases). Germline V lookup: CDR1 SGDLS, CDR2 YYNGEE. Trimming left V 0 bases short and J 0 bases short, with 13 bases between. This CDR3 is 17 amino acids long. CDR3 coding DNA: TGTGCCAGCAGCGTAGCGGGGGGCCAATTCTCCTACAATGAGCAGTTCTTC. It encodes CASSVAGGQFSYNEQFF.

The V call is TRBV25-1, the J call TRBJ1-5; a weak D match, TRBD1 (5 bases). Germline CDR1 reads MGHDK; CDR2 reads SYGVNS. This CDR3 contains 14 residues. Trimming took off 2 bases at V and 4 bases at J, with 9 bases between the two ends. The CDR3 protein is CASSEGAGNQPQHF. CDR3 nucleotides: TGTGCCAGCAGTGAAGGGGCGGGGAATCAGCCCCAGCATTTT.